This T cell receptor (beta chain) was identified in a study of blood T cells in healthy people across ages. This CDR3 has 13 amino acids. CDR1 SNHLY and CDR2 FYNNEI come from the germline V gene. Trimming cost V 8 bases and J 1 base, with 9 bases left between them. Ten or more counts support this clonotype. Its antigen is still unknown. A second roughly 7 to 12 cycle PCR used barcoded and J-beta primers. The yield of each sample was at least 2.5 million CDR3-containing paired-end reads. One entry per CDR3 protein, called by TCRdb with MiXCR from the 5' RACE reads. The sample records approximately 2,000,000 distinct CDR3 sequences, roughly 43% being singletons. Study results and limitations: A strong correlation was seen between TCR beta diversity and naive T cell percentage.

This receptor was identified in a human donor in good health. The sequenced sample consisted of blood. The chain links TRBV2 to TRBJ1-5; D not certain. In nucleotides, the CDR3 is TGTGCCAGCCGGACCGGGAGCAATCAGCCCCAGCATTTT. Protein product: CASRTGSNQPQHF. Complete variable domain (other parts from reference TRBV2 and TRBJ1-5): EPEVTQTPSHQVTQMGQEVILRCVPISNHLYFYWYRQILGQKVEFLVSFYNNEISEKSEIFDDQFSVERPDGSNFTLKIRSTKLEDSAMYFCASRTGSNQPQHFGDGTRLSIL.